One and the same sample provided the 13 T cell receptor beta chains below, sequenced in a study of PD-1 blockade in classical Hodgkin lymphoma. Clones were read by immunoSEQ multiplex PCR, and TCRdb kept only the in-frame ones, dropping some. Found here are under 75,000 clones, approximately 90% of them singletons; the top ten hold under 7%. All trial patients relapsed after autologous stem cell transplantation. The sequencing used peripheral blood mononuclear cells (PBMCs), collected before the second cycle of nivolumab. The receptors shown here come from a human donor with classical Hodgkin lymphoma.

The chain links TRBV2 to TRBJ2-5; D unresolved. Germline V lookup: CDR1 SNHLY, CDR2 FYNNEI. Trimming removed 5 bases from V and 5 bases from J, with 12 bases in between. This CDR3 contains 13 residues. CDR3 coding DNA: TGTGCCAGCAGTCAAATTGCCGGGGAGACCCAGTACTTC. Residues: CASSQIAGETQYF.

The table lists this clone with a count of one. This rearrangement joins TRBV18 to TRBJ2-4; D ambiguous. CDR3 length: 12 amino acids. Trimming stripped 2 bases from V and 14 bases from J, with 13 bases between. Germline values: CDR1 KGHSH, CDR2 LQKENI. Written as DNA, the CDR3 is TGTGCCAGCTCACCAGTATCCCTAATCAAGTACTTC. Its translation is CASSPVSLIKYF.

This clone was counted once. This chain connects TRBV7-9 to TRBJ2-6; D is unclear. The germline CDR1 and CDR2 sequences are SEHNR and FQNEAQ (reference sequence). This CDR3 contains 16 residues. The V end lost 3 bases, the J end lost 0 bases, and 9 bases lay between the germline ends. The CDR3 DNA reads TGTGCCAGCAGCTTCCCAGGCAACTCTGGGGCCAACGTCCTGACTTTC. Translated, it gives CASSFPGNSGANVLTF. Full variable domain (outside the CDR3, taken from reference TRBV7-9 and TRBJ2-6): DTGVSQNPRHKITKRGQNVTFRCDPISEHNRLYWYRQTLGQGPEFLTYFQNEAQLEKSRLLSDRFSAERPKGSFSTLEIQRTEQGDSAMYLCASSFPGNSGANVLTFGAGSRLTVL.

V usage is TRBV5-6 and J usage is TRBJ2-5; tentative D call: TRBD2 (6 bases). The CDR3 is 15 residues long. Germline values: CDR1 SGHDT, CDR2 YYEEEE. The germline V and J ends were trimmed by 6 bases and 4 bases, with 19 bases remaining between them. The CDR3 region is CASNFLGTLGETQYF. The CDR3 nucleotides are TGTGCCAGCAACTTCCTCGGGACTTTAGGAGAGACCCAGTACTTC.

This clone has more than one count but fewer than ten. The rearrangement links TRBV19 to TRBJ1-5; D possibly corresponds to TRBD1 (5 bases). The germline V and J ends were trimmed by 6 bases and 3 bases, with 15 bases remaining between them. Per the germline V gene, CDR1 is LNHDA and CDR2 is SQIVND (reference sequence). This CDR3 region has 15 residues. The CDR3 loop is CASSSGRAFNQPQHF. The CDR3 nucleotides are TGTGCCAGTAGCTCTGGCAGGGCCTTCAATCAGCCCCAGCATTTT. Complete variable domain (other parts from reference TRBV19 and TRBJ1-5): DGGITQSPKYLFRKEGQNVTLSCEQNLNHDAMYWYRQDPGQGLRLIYYSQIVNDFQKGDIAEGYSVSREKKESFPLTVTSAQKNPTAFYLCASSSGRAFNQPQHFGDGTRLSIL.

J is TRBJ1-2 and V is TRBV6-5; D call uncertain. The germline V gene encodes CDR1 MNHEY and CDR2 SVGAGI. CDR3 size: 13 residues. V lost 4 bases and J lost 2, with 8 bases in between. CDR3 sequence reads: CASSFDVNYGYTF. Written as DNA, the CDR3 is TGTGCCAGCAGTTTCGACGTAAACTATGGCTACACCTTC.

The chain uses TRBV7-3 and TRBJ2-2, with TRBD2 as a possible D gene (6 bases). Per the germline V gene, CDR1 is SGHTA and CDR2 is FQGTGA. Trimming removed 2 bases at V and 1 base at J, with 11 bases between. The CDR3 spans 16 residues. CDR3 sequence reads: CASSLGGAKNTGELFF. The CDR3 DNA sequence: TGTGCCAGCAGCTTAGGCGGGGCCAAGAACACCGGGGAGCTGTTTTTT.

V and J are TRBV6-1 and TRBJ2-7; 10 nucleotides match TRBD1. The J segment lost 3 bases and the V segment lost 6 bases, leaving 5 bases of the junction unmatched. This CDR3 contains 14 residues. Germline CDR1 is MNHNS and CDR2 is SASEGT. CDR3 sequence: CASSSRTGGYEQYF. Here the CDR3 DNA reads TGTGCCAGCAGCTCCCGGACAGGGGGCTACGAGCAGTACTTC.

V gene TRBV28 combines with J gene TRBJ2-7; D not resolved. Germline lookup yields CDR1 MDHEN and CDR2 SYDVKM. The CDR3 consists of 13 residues. The V end was cut by 4 bases, the J end by 0 bases, with 7 bases between. CDR3 DNA sequence: TGTGCCAGCAGTTCCACGACCTCCTACGAGCAGTACTTC. Translation gives CASSSTTSYEQYF.

The rearrangement links TRBV5-1 to TRBJ1-4, with 9 nucleotides matching TRBD1. V lost 4 bases and J lost 7; bases outside the gene matches: 5. Germline-derived CDR1 and CDR2 are SGHRS and YFSETQ. This CDR3 region has 14 residues. The CDR3 sequence is CASSPGQGAEKLFF. The CDR3 DNA reads TGCGCCAGCAGCCCGGGACAGGGAGCTGAAAAACTGTTTTTT.

This chain links TRBV6-1 with TRBJ2-3; D remains ambiguous. This CDR3 has 11 residues. Per the germline V gene, CDR1 is MNHNS and CDR2 is SASEGT. Trimming left V 2 bases short and J 8 bases short, with 5 bases between. CDR3 bases: TGTGCCAGCAGTGAATTAGCTACGCAGTATTTT. Its protein is CASSELATQYF.

This clone was seen just once. The gene calls are TRBV6-5 and TRBJ2-5, with 7 bases lining up with TRBD1. Unmatched junction bases numbered 7, after V lost 7 bases and J lost 5 bases. This CDR3 has 13 amino acids. Germline V gene lookup returns CDR1 MNHEY and CDR2 SVGAGI. The CDR3 DNA follows: TGTGCCAGCACCAAACAGGGGACGGAGACCCAGTACTTC. This sequence encodes CASTKQGTETQYF.

This rearrangement joins TRBV19 to TRBJ2-3; 10 positions agree with TRBD1. V lost 6 bases and J lost 3; bases outside the gene matches: 12. Germline assignment: CDR1 LNHDA and CDR2 SQIVND (reference sequence). This CDR3 contains 17 residues. The CDR3 DNA follows: TGTGCCAGTAGGGCGAGGGGGACAGGGGCTAGAACAGATACGCAGTATTTT. Translated, it gives CASRARGTGARTDTQYF.